Below, 3 T cell receptor beta chains from the same sample are listed, as sequenced in a study of blood T cell repertoires in COVID-19. Produced via immunoSEQ multiplex PCR; TCRdb's table is partial and in-frame only. This sample has 310,000 or so clones, with roughly 86% found just once. Sequencing was done on a sample of peripheral blood. The origin of the receptors is a man aged 65 to 85 with acute or convalescent COVID-19.

The rearrangement links TRBV18 to TRBJ1-5; the D gene is possibly TRBD1 (5 bases). Germline loops: CDR1 KGHSH, CDR2 LQKENI. The CDR3 runs to 15 residues. Trimming removed 5 bases from V and 5 bases from J, with 16 bases in between. The CDR3 region is CASSSNGGGDQPQHF. CDR3 coding DNA: TGTGCCAGCTCATCGAACGGGGGTGGCGATCAGCCCCAGCATTTT.

The chain combines TRBV12-3 or TRBV12-4 with TRBJ2-7, with TRBD2 matching 8 bases. The CDR3 loop spans 13 amino acids. V gave up 3 bases and J gave up 6 bases; unmatched junction bases: 4. CDR3 protein: CASSFFAGGEQYF. Here the CDR3 DNA reads TGTGCCAGCAGTTTTTTCGCGGGGGGCGAGCAGTACTTC.

The V and J genes are TRBV7-6 and TRBJ1-4; D uncertain. V lost 3 bases, J lost 4 bases, and 6 bases lay in between. The length of the CDR3 is 13 residues. Germline lookup yields CDR1 SGHVS and CDR2 FNYEAQ. The CDR3 sequence is CASSLQNNEKLFF. DNA for the CDR3: TGTGCCAGCAGCTTGCAGAATAATGAAAAACTGTTTTTT.